The 25 T cell receptor beta chains below come from one sample, sequenced in a study of beta chain features in type 1 diabetes. General study findings and limits: Shorter TCRB CDR3s, moderately but significantly so, were found in Type 1 diabetes patients in all four CD4+ subsets.

No cognate antigen is known for these TCRs. Expressed TCRB transcripts were sequenced because the entire RNA isolate underwent reverse transcription. Repertoires were generated with immunoSEQ multiplex PCR, while TCRdb's copy carries only in-frame clones and drops some. The table records 250,000 to 300,000 clones, 24% of them present only once. What was sequenced was naive CD4+ T cells from blood. The receptors stem from a woman aged 25 to 39 with type 1 diabetes.

The chain is built from TRBV30 and TRBJ1-1; a possible D gene is TRBD1 (6 bases). The V and J ends lost 3 bases and 4 bases respectively, with 15 bases between them. The germline CDR1 and CDR2 sequences are GTSNPN and SVGIG (reference sequence). This CDR3 spans 14 amino acids. CDR3 DNA sequence: TGTGCCTGGAGCCCTCTGACAGGAGGCACTGAAGCTTTCTTT. Residues: CAWSPLTGGTEAFF. The full variable domain, with the rest looked up from reference TRBV30 and TRBJ1-1, is SQTIHQWPATLVQPVGSPLSLECTVEGTSNPNLYWYRQAAGRGLQLLFYSVGIGQISSEVPQNLSASRPQDRQFILSSKKLLLSDSGFYLCAWSPLTGGTEAFFGQGTRLTVV.

This clone has a single count. This sequence joins TRBV9 and TRBJ1-2; D is uncertain. V was cut by 0 bases and J by 7 bases, with 10 bases left in between. The CDR3 sequence is 13 residues long. Germline lookup yields CDR1 SGDLS and CDR2 YYNGEE. The CDR3 loop is CASSVGLLSGYTF. CDR3 in DNA: TGTGCCAGCAGCGTAGGATTACTTAGTGGCTACACCTTC.

This clone has more than one count but fewer than ten. The chain links TRBV7-9 to TRBJ2-7; 11 positions agree with TRBD2. Germline-derived CDR1 and CDR2 are SEHNR and FQNEAQ (reference sequence). CDR3 length equals 14 residues. V was clipped by 5 bases and J by 3 bases; unmatched bases: 3. CDR3 DNA sequence: TGTGCCAGCAGCCCGGGGACTAGCGGCTACGAGCAGTACTTC. Translation: CASSPGTSGYEQYF.

J is TRBJ2-1 and V is TRBV29-1; D gene unclear. The CDR3 has 13 residues. Trimming cost V 4 bases and J 3 bases, with 10 bases left between them. Germline CDR1 reads SQVTM; CDR2 reads ANQGSEA. The CDR3 sequence is CSVAHNLYNEQFF. DNA of the CDR3: TGCAGCGTTGCGCACAACCTCTACAATGAGCAGTTCTTC.

This clone was picked up a small number of times. Other DNA sequences in the sample encode the same CDR3. This rearrangement joins TRBV27 to TRBJ2-7; 8 bases match TRBD1. V was clipped by 6 bases and J by 2 bases; unmatched bases: 3. The germline gives CDR1 MNHEY, CDR2 SMNVEV (reference sequence). The CDR3 is 13 residues long. The CDR3 loop is CASRRTGTYEQYF. The DNA for the CDR3 is TGTGCCAGCAGGCGGACAGGGACCTACGAGCAGTACTTC.

V and J are TRBV7-6 and TRBJ2-4; 9 bases fit TRBD2. Trimming removed 4 bases from V and 3 bases from J; junction bases left unmatched: 7. This CDR3 region has 16 residues. Germline V gene lookup returns CDR1 SGHVS and CDR2 FNYEAQ. CDR3 in amino acids: CASSWGLAEGKNIQYF. The CDR3 bases are TGTGCCAGCAGCTGGGGACTAGCTGAGGGCAAAAACATTCAGTACTTC.

This clone was detected a few times. The genes are TRBV29-1 and TRBJ1-1; D perhaps matches TRBD1 (6 bases). CDR1 and CDR2 from the germline V gene are SQVTM and ANQGSEA. V was cut by 6 bases and J by 1 base, with 15 bases left in between. This CDR3 region has 14 residues. CDR3 coding DNA: TGCAGCGTGACCGGGCGGGGGCCGAACACTGAAGCTTTCTTT. Its protein product is CSVTGRGPNTEAFF. The whole variable domain, filled in from reference TRBV29-1 and TRBJ1-1, reads SAVISQKPSRDICQRGTSLTIQCQVDSQVTMMFWYRQQPGQSLTLIATANQGSEATYESGFVIDKFPISRPNLTFSTLTVSNMSPEDSSIYLCSVTGRGPNTEAFFGQGTRLTVV.

Only a few counts were recorded for this clone. The V call is TRBV29-1, the J call TRBJ2-1; the D gene is possibly TRBD1 (6 bases). The length of the CDR3 is 13 residues. V lost 4 bases to trimming and J lost 10 bases, with 17 bases between them. CDR1 is SQVTM, CDR2 ANQGSEA, per germline. CDR3 residues: CSVAQVGGTEQFF. The CDR3 DNA follows: TGCAGCGTTGCACAGGTAGGGGGAACGGAGCAGTTCTTC.

The chain employs TRBV7-9 and TRBJ2-6, with 8 bases lining up with TRBD1. J was trimmed by 1 base and V by 2 bases; bases with no gene match: 10. CDR3 length equals 19 residues. CDR1 and CDR2 from the germline V gene are SEHNR and FQNEAQ (reference sequence). CDR3 protein: CASSLRFQQGASGANVLTF. CDR3 nucleotides: TGTGCCAGCAGCTTACGTTTCCAGCAGGGGGCTTCTGGGGCCAACGTCCTGACTTTC. The whole variable domain, remainder taken from reference TRBV7-9 and TRBJ2-6, is DTGVSQNPRHKITKRGQNVTFRCDPISEHNRLYWYRQTLGQGPEFLTYFQNEAQLEKSRLLSDRFSAERPKGSFSTLEIQRTEQGDSAMYLCASSLRFQQGASGANVLTFGAGSRLTVL.

This clone was observed a handful of times. The rearrangement uses TRBV4-1 and TRBJ1-5; the match to TRBD1 covers 7 bases. The CDR3 covers 16 residues. Germline V gene data show CDR1 as MGHRA and CDR2 as YSYEKL. The J segment lost 9 bases and the V segment lost 0 bases, leaving 11 bases of the junction unmatched. The CDR3 here is CASSQEEGTELWPQHF. The CDR3 nucleotides read TGCGCCAGCAGCCAAGAAGAAGGGACAGAGCTATGGCCCCAGCATTTT.

This clone showed up just a few times. The V and J genes are TRBV6-1 and TRBJ2-3; 9 positions agree with TRBD1. CDR1 and CDR2 from the germline V gene are MNHNS and SASEGT. V lost 7 bases to trimming and J lost 4 bases; unmatched junction nucleotides: 9. This CDR3 comprises 15 residues. The CDR3: CASIPTGGRADTQYF. CDR3 bases: TGTGCCAGCATCCCCACAGGGGGCAGGGCAGATACGCAGTATTTT.

In its sample, this clone was seen a few times. The rearrangement uses TRBV29-1 and TRBJ2-7; possibly TRBD1 for D (5 bases). CDR1 and CDR2 (germline): SQVTM, ANQGSEA. The CDR3 has 14 amino acids. Trimming took off 2 bases at V and 2 bases at J, with 13 bases between the two ends. The CDR3 loop reads CSVEKDTHPYEQYF. DNA for the CDR3: TGCAGCGTTGAAAAGGACACCCACCCCTACGAGCAGTACTTC.

The table lists this clone with a few counts. The rearrangement links TRBV9 to TRBJ2-7; D may be TRBD2 (6 bases). Germline CDR1 SGDLS, CDR2 YYNGEE. Trimming left V 0 bases short and J 6 bases short, with 13 bases between. The CDR3 sequence is 14 residues long. The CDR3: CASSVDSGDREQYF. The CDR3 DNA reads TGTGCCAGCAGCGTAGATAGCGGAGACCGCGAGCAGTACTTC.

This clone was found once. CDR3 sequence (DNA): TGTGCCAGCAGCCCCGGACAGGGGAACTATGGCTACACCTTC. Its protein product is CASSPGQGNYGYTF. This rearrangement joins TRBV6-4 to TRBJ1-2, with 9 bases matching TRBD1. V gave up 6 bases and J gave up 2 bases; unmatched junction bases: 4. Germline CDR1 reads MRHNA; CDR2 reads SNTAGT. The CDR3 consists of 14 residues.

This chain joins TRBV18 and TRBJ1-5; 8 nucleotides line up with TRBD1. The ends lost 6 bases at V and 6 bases at J; junction bases unmatched: 4. The CDR3 is 13 residues long. CDR1 and CDR2 from the germline V gene are KGHSH and LQKENI. CDR3 sequence reads: CASSTGEGQPQHF. For the CDR3, the DNA is TGTGCCAGCTCGACAGGGGAGGGTCAGCCCCAGCATTTT. Together with reference TRBV18 and TRBJ1-5, the CDR3 gives the full variable domain: NAGVMQNPRHLVRRRGQEARLRCSPMKGHSHVYWYRQLPEEGLKFMVYLQKENIIDESGMPKERFSAEFPKEGPSILRIQQVVRGDSAAYFCASSTGEGQPQHFGDGTRLSIL.

This clone was detected only a few times. The chain links TRBV29-1 to TRBJ2-1, with D perhaps matching TRBD1 (5 bases). This CDR3 is built from 14 residues. Germline-derived CDR1 and CDR2 are SQVTM and ANQGSEA. Trimming took 4 bases from V and 4 from J, leaving 14 bases between them. CDR3 amino acids: CSVGYQGRYNEQFF. The CDR3 DNA follows: TGCAGCGTTGGTTATCAGGGAAGATACAATGAGCAGTTCTTC.

This clone was counted between two and nine times. The chain employs TRBV29-1 and TRBJ1-2; 10 positions match TRBD1. Germline CDR1 and CDR2: SQVTM and ANQGSEA. Trimming cost V 7 bases and J 9 bases; bases outside gene matches: 5. This CDR3 is built from 11 residues. In nucleotides, the CDR3 is TGCAGCGCGGGACAGGGGCGGAGCTACACCTTC. Translating gives CSAGQGRSYTF. Filled out from reference TRBV29-1 and TRBJ1-2, the complete variable domain reads SAVISQKPSRDICQRGTSLTIQCQVDSQVTMMFWYRQQPGQSLTLIATANQGSEATYESGFVIDKFPISRPNLTFSTLTVSNMSPEDSSIYLCSAGQGRSYTFGSGTRLTVV.

Details on this clone: Distinct nucleotide sequences in the sample also encode this CDR3. This rearrangement joins TRBV19 to TRBJ2-7; D perhaps matches TRBD2 (6 bases). CDR1 is LNHDA and CDR2 is SQIVND in the germline V gene (reference sequence). The length of the CDR3 is 13 residues. V was clipped by 3 bases and J by 4 bases, with 10 bases between them. The CDR3 bases are TGTGCCAGTAGTATTGGGACTGATTACGAGCAGTACTTC. Translating it yields CASSIGTDYEQYF.

The chain has TRBV10-2 and TRBJ2-7; 9 positions match TRBD2. This CDR3 contains 15 residues. Germline-derived CDR1 and CDR2 are WSHSY and SAAADI. J gave up 5 bases and V 3 bases, and 8 bases lay outside the gene matches. CDR3 protein: CASSEGGRAPDEQYF. As DNA, the CDR3 is TGCGCCAGCAGTGAAGGCGGGAGGGCCCCAGACGAGCAGTACTTC.

The V gene is TRBV6-5, the J gene TRBJ2-7; D possibly corresponds to TRBD1 (5 bases). CDR3 length: 12 residues. Trimming left V 6 bases short and J 4 bases short, with 10 bases between. Per the germline V gene, CDR1 is MNHEY and CDR2 is SVGAGI. CDR3 in amino acids: CASSPGKYEQYF. The CDR3 DNA reads as TGTGCCAGCAGCCCAGGGAAGTACGAGCAGTACTTC.

Concerning this clone: This same CDR3 is encoded by further DNA sequences in the sample. The chain is built from TRBV30 and TRBJ2-3; D unresolved. The CDR3 loop spans 11 amino acids. Germline CDR1 and CDR2: GTSNPN and SVGIG (reference sequence). Between the trimmed V and J ends, which lost 0 bases and 6 bases, there was a span of 4 bases. CDR3 residues: CAWSVRDTQYF. In DNA, the CDR3 is TGTGCCTGGAGTGTGCGGGATACGCAGTATTTT. Together with reference TRBV30 and TRBJ2-3, the CDR3 gives the full variable domain: SQTIHQWPATLVQPVGSPLSLECTVEGTSNPNLYWYRQAAGRGLQLLFYSVGIGQISSEVPQNLSASRPQDRQFILSSKKLLLSDSGFYLCAWSVRDTQYFGPGTRLTVL.

This clone was observed a handful of times. The chain is built from TRBV7-6 and TRBJ1-5; D call uncertain. Germline-derived CDR1 and CDR2 are SGHVS and FNYEAQ. V lost 2 bases and J 4 bases, leaving 3 bases between the germline ends. The CDR3 sequence is 12 residues long. The CDR3 region has the DNA TGTGCCAGCAGCTTATTAAATCAGCCCCAGCATTTT. Translated, it gives CASSLLNQPQHF.

This clone was seen only a few times. The chain couples TRBV30 to TRBJ2-4, with D maybe TRBD1 (6 bases). The germline V and J ends were trimmed by 0 bases and 10 bases, with 7 bases remaining between them. CDR3 length equals 11 residues. From germline, CDR1 is GTSNPN and CDR2 SVGIG (reference sequence). This chain's CDR3 is CAWSVRGIQYF. The CDR3 DNA reads as TGTGCCTGGAGTGTCAGGGGTATTCAGTACTTC.

The chain joins TRBV6-5 to TRBJ2-1, with D perhaps TRBD2 (6 bases). Germline V gives CDR1 MNHEY, CDR2 SVGAGI. V lost 0 bases, J lost 8 bases, and 17 bases lay in between. CDR3 size: 16 residues. Here the CDR3 DNA reads TGTGCCAGCAGTTACTCGAGCCTAGCGCTTGCCGATGAGCAGTTCTTC. Protein sequence: CASSYSSLALADEQFF.

The V gene is TRBV7-9, the J gene TRBJ2-2; D gene unclear. Germline CDR1 SEHNR, CDR2 FQNEAQ (reference sequence). The CDR3 runs 14 residues. The V end lost 1 base, the J end lost 4 bases, and 7 bases lay between the germline ends. As DNA, the CDR3 is TGTGCCAGCAGCTTAGGACAACCCACCGGGGAGCTGTTTTTT. Protein sequence: CASSLGQPTGELFF. Full variable domain (rest looked up from reference TRBV7-9 and TRBJ2-2): DTGVSQNPRHKITKRGQNVTFRCDPISEHNRLYWYRQTLGQGPEFLTYFQNEAQLEKSRLLSDRFSAERPKGSFSTLEIQRTEQGDSAMYLCASSLGQPTGELFFGEGSRLTVL.